This T cell receptor (beta chain) is from a study of OX40 agonist ivuxolimab in advanced cancers. The CDR3 totals 16 residues. The germline V gene encodes CDR1 LGHNA and CDR2 YNFKEQ. Trimming removed 0 bases at V and 0 bases at J, with 9 bases between. The sample holds a few counts of this clone. The method was immunoSEQ multiplex PCR; TCRdb's version includes in-frame clones alone and lacks a portion of them. The sample gives under 70,000 clones, roughly 90% of which show up once; 6.5% to 8.5% is in the top ten. The receptor's source is an adult with an advanced solid tumor such as melanoma, head and neck, liver or kidney cancer. V and J are TRBV4-2 and TRBJ1-5; D is unresolved. Sample: CD4+ or CD8+ T cells sorted from blood, taken in a trial of the OX40 agonist ivuxolimab. CDR3 region: CASSQEAQFSNQPQHF. For the CDR3, the DNA is TGTGCCAGCAGCCAAGAAGCACAGTTTAGCAATCAGCCCCAGCATTTT.